This T cell receptor beta chain was identified during a study of T cells in Graves' hyperthyroidism and ophthalmopathy. Amplification yielded TCR beta CDR3 regions, with RNA transcripts as the source. With the HTBI primer set, the TCR CDR3 went through a first round of RT-PCR. TCRdb re-called the multiplex PCR reads through MiXCR, storing one row per CDR3 protein. The sample contains 150,000 to 200,000 distinct CDR3 sequences, about 9% of which appear only once. As for this clonotype: What it recognizes is unknown.

Subjects aged 18 to 65 presented with newly diagnosed hyperthyroidism of less than 2 months' duration. Not enrolled were patients with uncontrolled infection, other autoimmune disease, pregnancy or lactation. The junction had 8 bases not matched to a gene; V was cut back by 3 bases and J by 3 bases. There are 19 residues in the CDR3. CDR1 is SNHLY and CDR2 is FYNNEI in the germline V gene. Study outcomes and limitations: The model anticipated ophthalmopathy a median about six months pre-onset.

Sequencing was carried out using blood. V gene TRBV2 combines with J gene TRBJ2-6, with 13 bases matching TRBD2. The clonotype originates from a young woman with Graves' hyperthyroidism that later progressed to Graves' ophthalmopathy. In DNA, the CDR3 is TGTGCCAGCAGTGATTTAGGACTAGCGGGAGTCGGTGGGGCCAACGTCCTGACTTTC. This translates into CASSDLGLAGVGGANVLTF.